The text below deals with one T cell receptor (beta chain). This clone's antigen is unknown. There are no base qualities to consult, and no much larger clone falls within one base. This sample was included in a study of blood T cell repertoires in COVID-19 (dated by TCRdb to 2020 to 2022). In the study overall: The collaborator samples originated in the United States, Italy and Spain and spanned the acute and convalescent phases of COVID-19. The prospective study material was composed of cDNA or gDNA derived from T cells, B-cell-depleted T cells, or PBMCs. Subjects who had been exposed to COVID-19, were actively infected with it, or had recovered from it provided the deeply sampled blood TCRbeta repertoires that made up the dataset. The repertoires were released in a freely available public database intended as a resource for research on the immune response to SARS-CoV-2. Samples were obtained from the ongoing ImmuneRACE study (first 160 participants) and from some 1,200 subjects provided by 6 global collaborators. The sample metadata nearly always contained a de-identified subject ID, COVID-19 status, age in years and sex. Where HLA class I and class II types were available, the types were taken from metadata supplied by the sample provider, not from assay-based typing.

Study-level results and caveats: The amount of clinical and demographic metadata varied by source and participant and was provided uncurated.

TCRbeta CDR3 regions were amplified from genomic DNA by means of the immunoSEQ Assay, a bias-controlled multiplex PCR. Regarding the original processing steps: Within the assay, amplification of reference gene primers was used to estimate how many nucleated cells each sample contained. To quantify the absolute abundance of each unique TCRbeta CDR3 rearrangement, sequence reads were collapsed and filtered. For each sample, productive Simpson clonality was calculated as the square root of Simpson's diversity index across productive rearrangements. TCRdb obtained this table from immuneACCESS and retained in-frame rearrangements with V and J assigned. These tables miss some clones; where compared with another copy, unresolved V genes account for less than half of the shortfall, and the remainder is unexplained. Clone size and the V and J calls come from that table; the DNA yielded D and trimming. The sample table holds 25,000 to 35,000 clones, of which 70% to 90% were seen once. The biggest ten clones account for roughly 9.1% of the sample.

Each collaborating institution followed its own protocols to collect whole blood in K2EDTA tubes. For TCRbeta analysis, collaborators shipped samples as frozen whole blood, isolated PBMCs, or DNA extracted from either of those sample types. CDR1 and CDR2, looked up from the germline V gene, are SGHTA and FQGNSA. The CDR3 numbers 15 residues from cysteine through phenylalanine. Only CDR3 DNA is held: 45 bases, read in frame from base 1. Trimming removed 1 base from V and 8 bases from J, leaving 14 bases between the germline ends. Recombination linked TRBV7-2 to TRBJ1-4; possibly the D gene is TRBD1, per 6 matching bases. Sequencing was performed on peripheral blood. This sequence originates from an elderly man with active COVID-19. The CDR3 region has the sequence CASSLVGAAVEKLFF. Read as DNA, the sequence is TGTGCCAGCAGCTTAGTGGGGGCTGCGGTCGAAAAACTGTTTTTT.